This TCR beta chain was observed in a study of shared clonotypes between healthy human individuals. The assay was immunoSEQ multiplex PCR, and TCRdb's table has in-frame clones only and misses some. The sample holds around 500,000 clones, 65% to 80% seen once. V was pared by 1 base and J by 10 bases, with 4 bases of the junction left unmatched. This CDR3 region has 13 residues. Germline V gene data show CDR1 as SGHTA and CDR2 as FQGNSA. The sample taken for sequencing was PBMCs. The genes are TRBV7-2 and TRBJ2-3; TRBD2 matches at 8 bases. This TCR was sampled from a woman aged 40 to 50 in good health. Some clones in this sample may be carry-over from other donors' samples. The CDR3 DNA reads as TGTGCCAGCAGCTTAGGGACTAGCTGGGCGCAGTATTTT. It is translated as CASSLGTSWAQYF.